The T cell receptor (beta chain) under discussion was sequenced for a study of blood T cell repertoires in COVID-19. Study as a whole: Samples came from the United States, Italy and Spain, spanning acute and convalescent COVID-19. The analysed material was cDNA or gDNA that came from T cells, B-cell-depleted T cells, or PBMCs.

In the study's own analysis: Amplifying reference gene primers gave estimates of nucleated cell counts. TCRdb's copy holds only in-frame clones and misses some; the assay was immunoSEQ multiplex PCR. D and trimming were read from the DNA, whereas the V and J calls and clone size are those reported in that table. Of 150,000 to 250,000 clones in the sample, approximately 82% were seen once. Trimming left V 4 bases short and J 6 bases short, with 9 bases between. The CDR3 runs 12 residues. Germline loops: CDR1 SGDLS, CDR2 YYNGEE. The gene calls are TRBV9 and TRBJ2-3; D not certain. The sequence came from a human donor with acute or convalescent COVID-19. The donor label of this sample is uncertain. Input material: peripheral blood. For the CDR3, the DNA is TGTGCCAGCAGCAAGAGCTTGGATACGCAGTATTTT. This gives the protein CASSKSLDTQYF.